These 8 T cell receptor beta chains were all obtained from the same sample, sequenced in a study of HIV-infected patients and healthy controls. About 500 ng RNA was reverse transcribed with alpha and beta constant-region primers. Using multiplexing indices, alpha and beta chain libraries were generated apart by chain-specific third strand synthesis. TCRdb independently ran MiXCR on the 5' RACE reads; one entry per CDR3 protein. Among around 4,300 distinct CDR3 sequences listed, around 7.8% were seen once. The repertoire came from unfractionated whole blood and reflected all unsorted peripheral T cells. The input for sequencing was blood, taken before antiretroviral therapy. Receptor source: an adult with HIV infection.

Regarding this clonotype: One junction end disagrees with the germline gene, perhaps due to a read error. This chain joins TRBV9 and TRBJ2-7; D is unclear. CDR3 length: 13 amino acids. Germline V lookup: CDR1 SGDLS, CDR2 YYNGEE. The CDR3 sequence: CASGVGSSYEQYF. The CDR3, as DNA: TGTGCCAGCGGCGTAGGAAGCTCTTACGAGCAGTACTTC.

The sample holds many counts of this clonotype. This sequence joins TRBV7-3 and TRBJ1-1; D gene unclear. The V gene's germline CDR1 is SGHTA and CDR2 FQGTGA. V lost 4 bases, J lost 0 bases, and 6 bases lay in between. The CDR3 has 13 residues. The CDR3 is CASSSAVNTEAFF. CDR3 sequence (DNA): TGTGCCAGCAGCTCAGCGGTGAACACTGAAGCTTTCTTT.

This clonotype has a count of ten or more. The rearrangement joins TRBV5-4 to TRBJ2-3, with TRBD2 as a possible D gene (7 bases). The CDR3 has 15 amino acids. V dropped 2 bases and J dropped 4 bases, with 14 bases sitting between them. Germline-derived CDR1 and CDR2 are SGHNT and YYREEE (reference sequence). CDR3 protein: CASSFRGGGADTQYF. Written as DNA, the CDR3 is TGTGCCAGCAGCTTTCGAGGGGGGGGGGCAGATACGCAGTATTTT.

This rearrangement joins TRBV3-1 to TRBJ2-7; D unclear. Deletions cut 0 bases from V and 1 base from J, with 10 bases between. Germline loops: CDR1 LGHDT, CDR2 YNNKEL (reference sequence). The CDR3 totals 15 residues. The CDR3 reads CASSQDLTGSYEQYF. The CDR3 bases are TGTGCCAGCAGCCAAGATTTAACTGGGTCCTACGAGCAGTACTTC.

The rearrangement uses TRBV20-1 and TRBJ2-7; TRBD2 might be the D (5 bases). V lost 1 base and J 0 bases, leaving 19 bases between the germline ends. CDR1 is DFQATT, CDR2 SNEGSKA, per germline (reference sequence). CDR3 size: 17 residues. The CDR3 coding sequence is TGCAGTGCTAGAGGCCATTCTAGCCTAAGGAGCTCCTACGAGCAGTACTTC. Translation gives CSARGHSSLRSSYEQYF.

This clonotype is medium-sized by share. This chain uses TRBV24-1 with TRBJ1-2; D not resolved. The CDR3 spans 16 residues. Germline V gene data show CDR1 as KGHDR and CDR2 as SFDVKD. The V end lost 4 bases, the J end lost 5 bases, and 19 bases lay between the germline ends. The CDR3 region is CATSDHREKHSYGYTF. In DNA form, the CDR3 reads TGTGCCACCAGTGACCACCGGGAGAAACACTCATATGGCTACACCTTC.

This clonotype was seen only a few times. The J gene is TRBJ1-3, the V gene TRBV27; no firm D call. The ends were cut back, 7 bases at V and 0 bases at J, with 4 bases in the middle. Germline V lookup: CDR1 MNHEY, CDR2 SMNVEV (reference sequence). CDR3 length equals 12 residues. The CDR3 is CASKSSGNTIYF. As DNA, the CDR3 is TGTGCCAGCAAGAGCTCTGGAAACACCATATATTTT.

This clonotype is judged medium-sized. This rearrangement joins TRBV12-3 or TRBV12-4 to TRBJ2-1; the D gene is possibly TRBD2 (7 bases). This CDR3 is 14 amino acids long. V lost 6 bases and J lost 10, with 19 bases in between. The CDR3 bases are TGTGCCAGCAGGGATAACGCGGGGGCTAGCGAGCAGTTCTTC. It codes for CASRDNAGASEQFF.